This is a list of T cell receptor beta chains from one sample in a study of blood T cell repertoires in COVID-19. The method was immunoSEQ multiplex PCR; TCRdb's version includes in-frame clones alone and lacks a portion of them. The data show 200,000 to 250,000 clones, with about four fifths seen just once and about 3.7% held by the top ten. The sequenced sample consisted of PBMCs or T cells enriched from blood (not recorded which). The receptors were sampled from a woman between 55 and 75 years old who had recovered from COVID-19. Both conserved end residues are trimmed from each CDR3.

V gene: TRBV11-2
J gene: TRBJ2-7
CDR3 protein: ASSVTTGLQYEQY

V gene: TRBV10-3
J gene: TRBJ1-2
CDR3 protein: AISERSGYGYT

V gene: TRBV19
J gene: TRBJ1-3
CDR3 protein: ASSIGANTPGNTIY

V gene: TRBV19
J gene: TRBJ1-4
CDR3 protein: ASNQQGGVEKLF

V gene: TRBV9
J gene: TRBJ1-6
CDR3 protein: ASSQDREWYNSPLH

V gene: TRBV6-5
J gene: TRBJ2-3
CDR3 protein: ASSDSGVNTQY

V gene: TRBV5-5
J gene: TRBJ1-4
CDR3 protein: ASSFQAKTNEKLF

V gene: TRBV6-6
J gene: TRBJ2-7
CDR3 protein: ASSPLGTSGTTKGTYEQY

V gene: TRBV4-2
J gene: TRBJ2-5
CDR3 protein: ASSQDLWGRGTQY

V gene: TRBV4-1
J gene: TRBJ2-7
CDR3 protein: ASSQDLIGTATYEQY

V gene: TRBV7-9
J gene: TRBJ2-3
CDR3 protein: ASSLARGGDTDTQY

V gene: TRBV25-1
J gene: TRBJ1-1
CDR3 protein: ASRALTAEAF

V gene: TRBV10-3
J gene: TRBJ1-2
CDR3 protein: AISPGTGGVRSGYT

V gene: TRBV18
J gene: TRBJ1-5
CDR3 protein: ASSGVRGDGNQPQH

V gene: TRBV20-1
J gene: TRBJ2-4
CDR3 protein: SASSLAGGPDVKNIQY

V gene: TRBV7-9
J gene: TRBJ1-1
CDR3 protein: ASSLKGEAF

V gene: TRBV18
J gene: TRBJ1-1
CDR3 protein: ASSSRQGEEVTEAF

V gene: TRBV2
J gene: TRBJ1-6
CDR3 protein: ASSDSLSYNSPLH

V gene: TRBV7-9
J gene: TRBJ1-4
CDR3 protein: ASSLVQGGEKLF

V gene: TRBV5-1
J gene: TRBJ1-4
CDR3 protein: ASSLVTGLNEKLF

V gene: TRBV28
J gene: TRBJ2-3
CDR3 protein: ASSLPPDAGGTDTQY

V gene: TRBV12-3/TRBV12-4
J gene: TRBJ1-2
CDR3 protein: ASSPPVANGYT

V gene: TRBV15
J gene: TRBJ1-5
CDR3 protein: ATSRTQGVNQPQH

V gene: TRBV9
J gene: TRBJ2-3
CDR3 protein: ASSVLTGLSTDTQY

V gene: TRBV5-6
J gene: TRBJ1-5
CDR3 protein: ASSLGGGGQPQH

V gene: TRBV5-4
J gene: TRBJ2-1
CDR3 protein: ASSLGTGGYNEQF

V gene: TRBV4-1
J gene: TRBJ2-1
CDR3 protein: ASSLAGALYNEQF

V gene: TRBV9
J gene: TRBJ1-2
CDR3 protein: ASSGRTGSWGYT